This TCR beta chain appears in the sequencing data of a study of cytomegalovirus exposure and HLA in healthy donors. The trim removed 5 bases at V and 2 bases at J, leaving 14 bases unmatched. The CDR3 length is 17 residues. The germline gives CDR1 SQVTM, CDR2 ANQGSEA. This PCR relied on a set of 60 Vbeta primers and 13 Jbeta primers. Profiled with immunoSEQ multiplex PCR; TCRdb holds only in-frame clones, not every one. The data show approximately 110,000 clones, 60% to 80% seen once. This TCR was sampled from a woman in her thirties in good health and CMV-seropositive. The sample taken for sequencing was PBMCs. This chain connects TRBV29-1 to TRBJ2-1; 8 bases match TRBD1. The CDR3 DNA reads as TGCAGCGTTAAAACATTAACAGGGGGAGAACCCTACAATGAGCAGTTCTTC. Translating it yields CSVKTLTGGEPYNEQFF.